This T cell receptor beta chain was sequenced during a study of blood T cell repertoires in COVID-19. Overall study: Acute and convalescent COVID-19 samples came from the United States, Italy and Spain. PBMCs, B-cell-depleted T cells, or T cells provided the cDNA or gDNA that made up the material.

Method: immunoSEQ multiplex PCR; TCRdb's copy keeps in-frame clones and lacks some. The sample contains about 150,000 clones, about 86% of which appear only once. CDR1 and CDR2 from the germline V gene are SGHRS and YFSETQ. V lost 4 bases to trimming and J lost 3 bases; unmatched junction nucleotides: 7. The CDR3 has 17 residues. The source of this sequence is a woman aged 55-69 years with acute or convalescent COVID-19. This chain uses TRBV5-1 with TRBJ2-5, with 15 bases matching TRBD2. The sample consisted of peripheral blood. Here the CDR3 reads CASSRTSGGAPEETQYF. CDR3 DNA: TGCGCCAGCAGCCGGACTAGCGGGGGGGCTCCAGAAGAGACCCAGTACTTC. The full variable domain, completed using reference TRBV5-1 and TRBJ2-5, is KAGVTQTPRYLIKTRGQQVTLSCSPISGHRSVSWYQQTPGQGLQFLFEYFSETQRNKGNFPGRFSGRQFSNSRSEMNVSTLELGDSALYLCASSRTSGGAPEETQYFGPGTRLLVL.